This T cell receptor beta chain was sequenced for a study of blood T cells in healthy people across ages. A J-beta primer mix and a sample-barcoded 5' primer were used in a second PCR of roughly 6 to 12 cycles. TCRdb recomputed calls from the 5' RACE reads with MiXCR, one row per CDR3 protein. This table holds about 620,000 distinct CDR3 sequences, roughly 21% found once. This clonotype has a handful of counts. The CDR3 runs to 14 residues. V was trimmed by 6 bases and J by 2 bases, leaving 10 bases between them. From germline, CDR1 is MGHRA and CDR2 YSYEKL. This TCR was sampled from a man aged 70 or older in good health. Material for sequencing was blood. The chain couples TRBV4-1 to TRBJ2-2; D may be TRBD2 (6 bases). Written as DNA, the CDR3 is TGCGCCAGCAGGACTAGGGTAAACACCGGGGAGCTGTTTTTT. As protein: CASRTRVNTGELFF.